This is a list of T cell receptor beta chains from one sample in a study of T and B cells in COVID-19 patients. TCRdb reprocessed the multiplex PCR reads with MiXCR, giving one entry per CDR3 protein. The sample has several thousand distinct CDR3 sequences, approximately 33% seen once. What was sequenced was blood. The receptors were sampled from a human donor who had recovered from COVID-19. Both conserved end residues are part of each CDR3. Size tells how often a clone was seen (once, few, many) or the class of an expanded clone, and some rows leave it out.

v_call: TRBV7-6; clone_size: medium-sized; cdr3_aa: CASSFVEGNSYEQYF
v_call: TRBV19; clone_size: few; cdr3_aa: CASSIDRSGYTF
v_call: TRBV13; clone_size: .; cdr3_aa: CASSGGIGAKGTGELFF
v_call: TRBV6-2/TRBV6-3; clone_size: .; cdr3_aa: CATLLAGEGETQYF
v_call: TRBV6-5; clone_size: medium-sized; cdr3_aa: CASSSGYAGELFF
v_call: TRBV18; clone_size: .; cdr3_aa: CASFTRGTGIAGQYF
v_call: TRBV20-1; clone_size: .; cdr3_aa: CSAQDRGPADTQYF
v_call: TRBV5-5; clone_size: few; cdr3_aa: CASSPPKVSGYGYTF
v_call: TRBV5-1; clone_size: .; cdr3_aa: CASSLALNMGLGELFF
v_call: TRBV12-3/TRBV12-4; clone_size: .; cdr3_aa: CASTVTGDSPLHF
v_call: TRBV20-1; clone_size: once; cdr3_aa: CSARPERGYGYTF
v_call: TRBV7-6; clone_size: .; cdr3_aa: CASSYSGRGQETQYF
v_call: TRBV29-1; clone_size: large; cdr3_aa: CSVRRSQDGELFF
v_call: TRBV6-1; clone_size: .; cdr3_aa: CASERTGVQETQYF
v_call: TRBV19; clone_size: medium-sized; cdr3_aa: CARTTGSYNSPLHF
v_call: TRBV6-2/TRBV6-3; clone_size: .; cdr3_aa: CASSYYSYEQYF